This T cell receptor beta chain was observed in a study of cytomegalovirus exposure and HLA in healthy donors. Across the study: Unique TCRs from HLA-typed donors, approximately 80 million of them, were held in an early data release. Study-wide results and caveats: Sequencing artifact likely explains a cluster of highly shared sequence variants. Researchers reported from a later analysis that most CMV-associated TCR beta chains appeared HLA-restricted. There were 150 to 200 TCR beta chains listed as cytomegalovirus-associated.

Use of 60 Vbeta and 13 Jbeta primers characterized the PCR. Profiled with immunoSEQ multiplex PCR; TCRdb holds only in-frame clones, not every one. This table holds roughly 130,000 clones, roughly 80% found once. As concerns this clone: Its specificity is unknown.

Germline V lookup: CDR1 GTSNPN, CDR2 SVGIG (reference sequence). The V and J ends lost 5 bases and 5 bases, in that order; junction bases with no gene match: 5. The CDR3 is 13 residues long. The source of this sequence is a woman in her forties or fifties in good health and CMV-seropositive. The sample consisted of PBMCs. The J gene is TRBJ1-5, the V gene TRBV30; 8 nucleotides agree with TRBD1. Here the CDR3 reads CAWAVQGDQPQHF. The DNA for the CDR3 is TGTGCCTGGGCGGTACAGGGGGATCAGCCCCAGCATTTT. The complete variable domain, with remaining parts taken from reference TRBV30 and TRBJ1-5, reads SQTIHQWPATLVQPVGSPLSLECTVEGTSNPNLYWYRQAAGRGLQLLFYSVGIGQISSEVPQNLSASRPQDRQFILSSKKLLLSDSGFYLCAWAVQGDQPQHFGDGTRLSIL.